Presented here are 24 T cell receptor beta chains from one specimen sequenced in a study of identical twins. TCRdb redid the calling of the 5' RACE reads with MiXCR, one entry per CDR3 protein. The sample holds 1.5 million to 2 million distinct CDR3 sequences; less than 40% are singletons and the top ten take less than 0.35%. The sequencing input was cord blood. The receptors shown here come from a newborn girl in good health.

This clonotype was seen only a few times. The J gene is TRBJ2-4, the V gene TRBV5-1; TRBD1 agrees at 7 bases. Germline V gives CDR1 SGHRS, CDR2 YFSETQ. V trimming: 0 bases; J trimming: 0 bases; junction bases outside the gene matches: 12. This CDR3 spans 19 amino acids. The DNA for the CDR3 is TGCGCCAGCAGCTTGGAGACAGGGAACAGGCTACTAGCCAAAAACATTCAGTACTTC. This sequence encodes CASSLETGNRLLAKNIQYF.

Of note for this clonotype: This may come from a read error, since a much larger clone is one base off. The rearrangement uses TRBV10-1 and TRBJ2-5; D ambiguous. Germline V gene sequence: CDR1 WNHNN, CDR2 SYGVQD (reference sequence). Trimming took off 6 bases at V and 11 bases at J, with 19 bases between the two ends. The CDR3 covers 13 residues. In DNA, the CDR3 is TGCGCCAGCAGCCCCTACATCCTCCATGAGCAGTACTTC. Protein sequence: CASSPYILHEQYF.

The table lists this clonotype with a few counts. The chain is built from TRBV20-1 and TRBJ1-5, with D uncertain. Germline V gene lookup returns CDR1 DFQATT and CDR2 SNEGSKA (reference sequence). With 2 bases removed from V and 1 base from J, the gap between germline ends came to 3 bases. The CDR3 loop spans 12 amino acids. CDR3 sequence reads: CSARWSNQPQHF. As DNA, the CDR3 is TGCAGTGCTAGATGGAGCAATCAGCCCCAGCATTTT.

This clonotype was recorded a few times. The chain has TRBV4-2 and TRBJ2-1, with 7 bases fitting TRBD2. J lost 0 bases, V lost 0 bases, and 5 bases had no gene match. This CDR3 is 17 amino acids long. Germline V gene data show CDR1 as LGHNA and CDR2 as YNFKEQ. CDR3 amino acids: CASSQDYGEGSYNEQFF. The CDR3 nucleotides are TGTGCCAGCAGCCAAGACTATGGGGAGGGCTCCTACAATGAGCAGTTCTTC.

The sample holds a few counts of this clonotype. The chain carries TRBV20-1 and TRBJ2-5, with D uncertain. CDR3 length: 13 amino acids. The germline V and J ends were trimmed by 1 base and 0 bases, with 6 bases remaining between them. Germline assignment: CDR1 DFQATT and CDR2 SNEGSKA (reference sequence). CDR3 residues: CSARARHQETQYF. CDR3 nucleotide sequence: TGCAGTGCTAGAGCTCGGCACCAAGAGACCCAGTACTTC.

The chain employs TRBV20-1 and TRBJ2-7; unclear D gene. The CDR3 length is 13 residues. The germline CDR1 and CDR2 sequences are DFQATT and SNEGSKA (reference sequence). The V gene lost 2 bases and the J gene lost 0 bases, with 8 bases spanning the gap. CDR3 in DNA: TGCAGTGCTAGATCCAGTTCCTCCTACGAGCAGTACTTC. This translates into CSARSSSSYEQYF.

This clonotype was picked up a small number of times. This chain links TRBV10-1 with TRBJ1-1; D not certain. The germline V gene has CDR1 WNHNN and CDR2 SYGVQD (reference sequence). V was cut by 2 bases and J by 4 bases, with 8 bases left in between. The CDR3 contains 13 residues. The CDR3 DNA reads as TGCGCCAGCAGTGAGCCCGGTAGCACTGAAGCTTTCTTT. It specifies CASSEPGSTEAFF.

This clonotype has only a few counts. This rearrangement joins TRBV29-1 to TRBJ1-3; D might be TRBD1 (5 bases). Germline V gene data show CDR1 as SQVTM and CDR2 as ANQGSEA. The CDR3 is 13 amino acids. Trimming cost V 7 bases and J 2 bases, with 12 bases left between them. CDR3 sequence reads: CSAIRGTGNTIYF. The CDR3 region has the DNA TGCAGCGCCATACGGGGCACTGGAAACACCATATATTTT.

The chain employs TRBV25-1 and TRBJ2-5; 13 positions agree with TRBD2. The J call could be wrong; TRBJ2-7 is a better fit for the DNA end. There are 19 residues in the CDR3. Germline V gene data show CDR1 as MGHDK and CDR2 as SYGVNS. In nucleotides, the CDR3 is TGTGCCAGCAGTGTACTAGCCTGCGGACTAGCGGGAGTACATTGCGAGCAGTACTTC. Amino acids: CASSVLACGLAGVHCEQYF.

V usage is TRBV3-1 and J usage is TRBJ2-1; the D gene is possibly TRBD2 (5 bases). Germline V CDR1 and CDR2: LGHDT, YNNKEL (reference sequence). The V end was cut by 4 bases, the J end by 13 bases, with 17 bases between. The CDR3 consists of 13 residues. The CDR3 bases are TGTGCCAGCAGCCCCGGGATCCAAGAGGCCCAGTTCTTC. This encodes CASSPGIQEAQFF.

Concerning this clonotype: Being one base from a much bigger clone, this may be a read error. The genes are TRBV12-3 or TRBV12-4 and TRBJ2-4; D gene ambiguous. The J call is uncertain, as TRBJ2-7 better fits the DNA end. The CDR3 extends over 16 amino acids. The CDR3 bases are TGTGCCAGCACCAATTGGCGAGGCCGCTACTTCTACGAGCAGTACTTC. It translates to CASTNWRGRYFYEQYF.

This clonotype was seen a handful of times. The V and J genes are TRBV6-1 and TRBJ2-3, with D perhaps TRBD2 (6 bases). This CDR3 contains 13 residues. V was clipped by 8 bases and J by 4 bases, with 13 bases between them. CDR1 MNHNS and CDR2 SASEGT come from the germline V gene. The CDR3 here is CASPNPGADTQYF. The DNA for the CDR3 is TGTGCCAGCCCTAACCCGGGGGCAGATACGCAGTATTTT.

The chain uses TRBV21-1 and TRBJ2-1; the table calls TRBD2, which could not be checked here. TRBV21-1 has pseudogene status. The length of the CDR3 is 18 residues. CDR3 loop: CASSPKREGLYSYNEQFF. The CDR3 DNA follows: TGTGCCAGCAGTCCTAAGCGGGAGGGCCTCTACTCCTACAATGAGCAGTTCTTC.

This rearrangement joins TRBV10-3 to TRBJ2-7, with a tentative D call TRBD2 (5 bases). CDR3 length: 13 amino acids. Germline assignment: CDR1 ENHRY and CDR2 SYGVKD. V dropped 4 bases and J dropped 3 bases, with 10 bases sitting between them. In nucleotides, the CDR3 is TGTGCCATCAGTGTGGGCAGCGGCTACGAGCAGTACTTC. Translated: CAISVGSGYEQYF.

Points on this clonotype: The junction departs from germline at one end; a sequencing error may be responsible. This chain uses TRBV6-1 with TRBJ2-3; 16 positions agree with TRBD2. The germline CDR1 and CDR2 sequences are MNHNS and SASEGT. The CDR3 runs to 17 residues. The CDR3 region has the DNA TGTGCCAGCAGTGGGGGACTAGCGGGGGGGTTCACAGATGCGCAGTATTTT. Residues: CASSGGLAGGFTDAQYF.

This clonotype was seen a handful of times. The rearrangement joins TRBV9 to TRBJ1-6; possible D gene TRBD1, 6 bases. V lost 6 bases and J 3 bases, leaving 10 bases between the germline ends. CDR3 size: 14 residues. Per germline, CDR1 SGDLS and CDR2 YYNGEE. The CDR3 region has the DNA TGTGCCAGCAAGGGGGGACACTATAATTCACCCCTCCACTTT. Its protein product is CASKGGHYNSPLHF. Based on the CDR3 plus reference TRBV9 and TRBJ1-6, the full variable domain is DSGVTQTPKHLITATGQRVTLRCSPRSGDLSVYWYQQSLDQGLQFLIQYYNGEERAKGNILERFSAQQFPDLHSELNLSSLELGDSALYFCASKGGHYNSPLHFGNGTRLTVT.

The genes are TRBV5-1 and TRBJ2-4; 9 bases map to TRBD2. The tail of the sequence fits TRBJ2-7 better, so the J call may be wrong. This CDR3 is built from 14 residues. CDR1 is SGHRS, CDR2 YFSETQ, per germline. The CDR3 DNA reads TGCGCCAGCAGCTCTAGCGGGATTCCCTACGAGCAGTACTTC. It translates to CASSSSGIPYEQYF.

The chain carries TRBV20-1 and TRBJ2-4, with TRBD2 matching over 9 bases. Germline V CDR1 and CDR2: DFQATT, SNEGSKA (reference sequence). There are 15 residues in the CDR3. V lost 3 bases and J lost 1; bases outside the gene matches: 4. The CDR3 nucleotides are TGCAGTGCTAGTAGCGGGAGCACTGCCAAAAACATTCAGTACTTC. This codes for CSASSGSTAKNIQYF.

The V gene is TRBV20-1, the J gene TRBJ2-7, with D possibly being TRBD2 (5 bases). The germline V gene encodes CDR1 DFQATT and CDR2 SNEGSKA (reference sequence). The CDR3 length is 14 residues. The ends were cut back, 3 bases at V and 4 bases at J, with 16 bases in the middle. The CDR3 coding sequence is TGCAGTGCTAGCCCTACTAACGGGAAATACGAGCAGTACTTC. Translation gives CSASPTNGKYEQYF.

There are a few counts of this clonotype. The chain links TRBV7-2 to TRBJ2-3; D unresolved. Trimming took off 2 bases at V and 1 base at J, with 7 bases between the two ends. The CDR3 spans 14 residues. The V gene's germline CDR1 is SGHTA and CDR2 FQGNSA. This CDR3 reads CASSLFLGTDTQYF. The CDR3 bases are TGTGCCAGCAGCTTATTTTTGGGCACAGATACGCAGTATTTT. Looking up the rest from reference TRBV7-2 and TRBJ2-3 gives the full variable domain: GAGVSQSPSNKVTEKGKDVELRCDPISGHTALYWYRQSLGQGLEFLIYFQGNSAPDKSGLPSDRFSAERTGGSVSTLTIQRTQQEDSAVYLCASSLFLGTDTQYFGPGTRLTVL.

V is TRBV13 and J is TRBJ1-2; TRBD1 agrees at 10 bases. This CDR3 is 15 amino acids long. J lost 7 bases, V lost 5 bases, and 10 bases had no gene match. Per the germline V gene, CDR1 is PRHDT and CDR2 is FYEKMQ (reference sequence). This CDR3 reads CASSPGGQGGFGYTF. Written as DNA, the CDR3 is TGTGCCAGCAGCCCGGGAGGACAGGGGGGTTTTGGCTACACCTTC.

The chain has TRBV9 and TRBJ2-7, with 13 bases fitting TRBD2. Germline V gene sequence: CDR1 SGDLS, CDR2 YYNGEE. The ends lost 0 bases at V and 7 bases at J; junction bases unmatched: 1. The CDR3 runs 14 residues. The CDR3, as DNA: TGTGCCAGCAGCGTAGTGACTAGCGGGGGGGAGCAGTACTTC. Its translation is CASSVVTSGGEQYF.

V is TRBV6-5 and J is TRBJ2-3; D is perhaps TRBD1 or TRBD2 (5 bases each). Trimming removed 6 bases at V and 1 base at J, with 17 bases between. Germline CDR1 reads MNHEY; CDR2 reads SVGAGI. The CDR3 has 16 amino acids. The CDR3 region has the DNA TGTGCCAGCAGCACCGACTCGGGACGGGGCACAGATACGCAGTATTTT. Its protein product is CASSTDSGRGTDTQYF.

The chain is built from TRBV19 and TRBJ2-3; D call uncertain. The V end lost 3 bases, the J end lost 6 bases, and 10 bases lay between the germline ends. The CDR3 is 13 amino acids. The germline CDR1 and CDR2 sequences are LNHDA and SQIVND (reference sequence). The CDR3 bases are TGTGCCAGTAGTATCTGGACCGCCGATACGCAGTATTTT. This gives the protein CASSIWTADTQYF. Full variable domain (outside the CDR3, taken from reference TRBV19 and TRBJ2-3): DGGITQSPKYLFRKEGQNVTLSCEQNLNHDAMYWYRQDPGQGLRLIYYSQIVNDFQKGDIAEGYSVSREKKESFPLTVTSAQKNPTAFYLCASSIWTADTQYFGPGTRLTVL.